Listed below are T cell receptor beta chains from one sample, sequenced in a study of shared clonotypes between healthy human individuals. The data were produced by immunoSEQ multiplex PCR, yet TCRdb's version contains in-frame clones alone and is incomplete. The sample includes around 2.3 million clones, approximately 96% seen only once; the top ten take around 0.13%. Specimen: naive CD4+ T cells sorted from blood. The origin of the receptors is a young man in good health. Both conserved end residues are part of each CDR3. A D gene is named only where the DNA matches it firmly. Expanded clones get a size class; other rows say once, few or many, or leave the size out.

CDR3nt: TGTGCCATCAGTGAGATGACGGGACCGACCATCTTC; CDR3aa: CAISEMTGPTIF; v_gene: TRBV6-6; j_gene: TRBJ1-2; abundance: .; d_gene: .
CDR3nt: TGTGCCAGCAGCGTAGATCCGGGGTATAATTCACCCCTCCACTTT; CDR3aa: CASSVDPGYNSPLHF; v_gene: TRBV9; j_gene: TRBJ1-6; abundance: .; d_gene: .
CDR3nt: TGTGCCAGCCTCCCCGGAGGGATTAATGAAAAACTGTTTTTT; CDR3aa: CASLPGGINEKLFF; v_gene: TRBV2; j_gene: TRBJ1-4; abundance: .; d_gene: .
CDR3nt: TGTGCCAGCAGTCAACGACAGGCAATTAGCTCCTACGAGCAGTACTTC; CDR3aa: CASSQRQAISSYEQYF; v_gene: TRBV6-6; j_gene: TRBJ2-7; abundance: .; d_gene: .
CDR3nt: TGTGCCAGCACCCGGGGAGGAAGCACAGATACGCAGTATTTT; CDR3aa: CASTRGGSTDTQYF; v_gene: TRBV7-2; j_gene: TRBJ2-3; abundance: .; d_gene: .
CDR3nt: TGTGCCAGCAGCTTAGAAGGGACCCTCCTGATTAATGAAAAACTGTTTTTT; CDR3aa: CASSLEGTLLINEKLFF; v_gene: TRBV11-2; j_gene: TRBJ1-4; abundance: .; d_gene: .
CDR3nt: TGTGCCAGCAGCCTAAAGGGACAGGGGCCAGGAGGCTACACCTTC; CDR3aa: CASSLKGQGPGGYTF; v_gene: TRBV7-8; j_gene: TRBJ1-2; abundance: .; d_gene: TRBD1
CDR3nt: TGCGCCAGCAGCCTAATAGGACTGTCAACTAATGAAAAACTGTTTTTT; CDR3aa: CASSLIGLSTNEKLFF; v_gene: TRBV4-1; j_gene: TRBJ1-4; abundance: .; d_gene: .
CDR3nt: TGTGCCAGCAGCTTATTGAGCGGGAGGGTAGATACGCAGTATTTT; CDR3aa: CASSLLSGRVDTQYF; v_gene: TRBV5-4; j_gene: TRBJ2-3; abundance: .; d_gene: TRBD2
CDR3nt: TGTGCCAGCAGTGGGGGACTAGCGCAACAAGAGACCCAGTACTTC; CDR3aa: CASSGGLAQQETQYF; v_gene: TRBV2; j_gene: TRBJ2-5; abundance: .; d_gene: TRBD2
CDR3nt: TGCGCCAGCAGCCAAGGGTACGGCCCCGGCACAGATACGCAGTATTTT; CDR3aa: CASSQGYGPGTDTQYF; v_gene: TRBV4-3; j_gene: TRBJ2-3; abundance: .; d_gene: .
CDR3nt: TGCGCCAGCAGCCCCTTACTAGCGGGGGGCCCATCAAAAGAGACCCAGTACTTC; CDR3aa: CASSPLLAGGPSKETQYF; v_gene: TRBV5-1; j_gene: TRBJ2-5; abundance: once; d_gene: TRBD2
CDR3nt: TGTGCCAGCAGCGCGACAGGTTGGCCTAGCGGGACCATTCTCGAGCAGTACTTC; CDR3aa: CASSATGWPSGTILEQYF; v_gene: TRBV5-6; j_gene: TRBJ2-7; abundance: once; d_gene: TRBD2
CDR3nt: TGTGCCAGCAGTGTATGGCGGGGGGGCACAGATACGCAGTATTTT; CDR3aa: CASSVWRGGTDTQYF; v_gene: TRBV2; j_gene: TRBJ2-3; abundance: .; d_gene: TRBD2
CDR3nt: TGTGCCAGCAGTTTGGGGATTACGAATTCACCCCTCCACTTT; CDR3aa: CASSLGITNSPLHF; v_gene: TRBV6-4; j_gene: TRBJ1-6; abundance: .; d_gene: .
CDR3nt: TGCGCCAGCAGCATCCGGACAGGGGGAGGGAATGGCTACACCTTC; CDR3aa: CASSIRTGGGNGYTF; v_gene: TRBV5-1; j_gene: TRBJ1-2; abundance: .; d_gene: TRBD1
CDR3nt: TGTGCCAGCAATCTTCAAGGGGGGCGAGAGACCCAGTACTTC; CDR3aa: CASNLQGGRETQYF; v_gene: TRBV2; j_gene: TRBJ2-5; abundance: .; d_gene: .
CDR3nt: TGCGCCAGCAGCTTGGATGCACGGACCCTCTACGAGCAGTACTTC; CDR3aa: CASSLDARTLYEQYF; v_gene: TRBV5-1; j_gene: TRBJ2-7; abundance: once; d_gene: .
CDR3nt: TGCGCCAGCAGCTTGGACGGACTCAACCAAGAGACCCAGTACTTC; CDR3aa: CASSLDGLNQETQYF; v_gene: TRBV5-1; j_gene: TRBJ2-5; abundance: .; d_gene: .
CDR3nt: TGTGCCAGCAGCCAGGGGGCCAACGTCCTGACTTTC; CDR3aa: CASSQGANVLTF; v_gene: TRBV7-9; j_gene: TRBJ2-6; abundance: .; d_gene: .
CDR3nt: TGTGCCAGCAGTGACTACCGGACAGGAAGAGCCGAAAAACTGTTTTTT; CDR3aa: CASSDYRTGRAEKLFF; v_gene: TRBV25-1; j_gene: TRBJ1-4; abundance: .; d_gene: TRBD1
CDR3nt: TGCGCCAGCAGCCCTTGGGGGGAGGGCGAGCAGTACTTC; CDR3aa: CASSPWGEGEQYF; v_gene: TRBV5-1; j_gene: TRBJ2-7; abundance: .; d_gene: TRBD2
CDR3nt: TGTGCCAGTAGTGCCCGGGACAGTCGGTACGAGCAGTACTTC; CDR3aa: CASSARDSRYEQYF; v_gene: TRBV19; j_gene: TRBJ2-7; abundance: .; d_gene: TRBD1
CDR3nt: TGTGCCAGCAGCGAACGGGGGGTTCGTAATGAGCAGTTCTTC; CDR3aa: CASSERGVRNEQFF; v_gene: TRBV9; j_gene: TRBJ2-1; abundance: .; d_gene: TRBD2
CDR3nt: TGTGCCAGCAGCGCAAAAGTTGCAACTAATGAAAAACTGTTTTTT; CDR3aa: CASSAKVATNEKLFF; v_gene: TRBV7-8; j_gene: TRBJ1-4; abundance: .; d_gene: .
CDR3nt: TGTGCCAGCACCCTTGGGGTTGAAGCTTTCTTT; CDR3aa: CASTLGVEAFF; v_gene: TRBV28; j_gene: TRBJ1-1; abundance: .; d_gene: .
CDR3nt: TGCGCCAGCAGTGACAACAGCTACAATGAGCAGTTCTTC; CDR3aa: CASSDNSYNEQFF; v_gene: TRBV10-2; j_gene: TRBJ2-1; abundance: once; d_gene: .
CDR3nt: TGCGCCAGCAGCCAAGGACCTAGCGGGGTTAAGAATTACCCTAATGAGCAGTTCTTC; CDR3aa: CASSQGPSGVKNYPNEQFF; v_gene: TRBV4-1; j_gene: TRBJ2-1; abundance: .; d_gene: TRBD2
CDR3nt: TGCGCCAGCAGCTTGGCCGTTTCCGCTGAAGCTTTCTTT; CDR3aa: CASSLAVSAEAFF; v_gene: TRBV5-1; j_gene: TRBJ1-1; abundance: .; d_gene: .
CDR3nt: TGTGCTAGTGGTCCGGGGGACAGCATGAACACTGAAGCTTTCTTT; CDR3aa: CASGPGDSMNTEAFF; v_gene: TRBV12-5; j_gene: TRBJ1-1; abundance: .; d_gene: TRBD1
CDR3nt: TGTGCCAGCAGCCCGAGACAGGGGGGCCAGCCCCAGCATTTT; CDR3aa: CASSPRQGGQPQHF; v_gene: TRBV7-2; j_gene: TRBJ1-5; abundance: .; d_gene: TRBD1
CDR3nt: TGTGCCAGCAGCGTACCCCAGGGGGATGGGTACGAGCAGTACTTC; CDR3aa: CASSVPQGDGYEQYF; v_gene: TRBV9; j_gene: TRBJ2-7; abundance: .; d_gene: TRBD1
CDR3nt: TGTGCCAGCAGCTTAAACGGGTACGGCTACACCTTC; CDR3aa: CASSLNGYGYTF; v_gene: TRBV11-3; j_gene: TRBJ1-2; abundance: .; d_gene: .
CDR3nt: TGTGCCAGAGATCGGGGGGAGGAAGAAACTGAAGCTTTCTTT; CDR3aa: CARDRGEEETEAFF; v_gene: TRBV6-7; j_gene: TRBJ1-1; abundance: once; d_gene: .
CDR3nt: TGTGCCAGCAGCCGAAAGGAAGTATCTGGGGCCAACGTCCTGACTTTC; CDR3aa: CASSRKEVSGANVLTF; v_gene: TRBV7-9; j_gene: TRBJ2-6; abundance: .; d_gene: .
CDR3nt: TGTGCCAGTAGTCAGACTTTACAGGGGGCCAAGCAGTTCTTC; CDR3aa: CASSQTLQGAKQFF; v_gene: TRBV19; j_gene: TRBJ2-1; abundance: .; d_gene: TRBD1
CDR3nt: TGCGCCACCTCAGGGTCTGATGATACGCAGTATTTT; CDR3aa: CATSGSDDTQYF; v_gene: TRBV5-1; j_gene: TRBJ2-3; abundance: .; d_gene: .
CDR3nt: TGTGCCAGCAGTGCTGGCGAGCAGTACTTC; CDR3aa: CASSAGEQYF; v_gene: TRBV2; j_gene: TRBJ2-7; abundance: .; d_gene: .
CDR3nt: TGTGCCAGCAGAGGGGACAGGGGGCAAAGGTACGAGCAGTACTTC; CDR3aa: CASRGDRGQRYEQYF; v_gene: TRBV6-1; j_gene: TRBJ2-7; abundance: .; d_gene: TRBD1
CDR3nt: TGTGCCAGCAGCTTGCCCGCCAGAAACACTGAAGCTTTCTTT; CDR3aa: CASSLPARNTEAFF; v_gene: TRBV5-6; j_gene: TRBJ1-1; abundance: .; d_gene: .
CDR3nt: TGTGCCAGCAGCTTAAATGGAGGACGGAACACCGGGGAGCTGTTTTTT; CDR3aa: CASSLNGGRNTGELFF; v_gene: TRBV7-2; j_gene: TRBJ2-2; abundance: .; d_gene: .
CDR3nt: TGCGCCAGCAGCCCGGGTTGGTCCAGGGACATCGGAGATTCACCCCTCCACTTT; CDR3aa: CASSPGWSRDIGDSPLHF; v_gene: TRBV5-1; j_gene: TRBJ1-6; abundance: few; d_gene: .
CDR3nt: TGTGCCAGCAGGCTATTCGGACTAGCTAACAATGAGCAGTTCTTC; CDR3aa: CASRLFGLANNEQFF; v_gene: TRBV7-2; j_gene: TRBJ2-1; abundance: .; d_gene: TRBD2
CDR3nt: TGCGCCAGCAGCTTGGCGGGGGAAACTGAAGCTTTCTTT; CDR3aa: CASSLAGETEAFF; v_gene: TRBV5-1; j_gene: TRBJ1-1; abundance: .; d_gene: .
CDR3nt: TGTGCCAGCAGTGTGGCACAGGGAAGGGGCGAGCAGTACTTC; CDR3aa: CASSVAQGRGEQYF; v_gene: TRBV28; j_gene: TRBJ2-7; abundance: .; d_gene: .
CDR3nt: TGTGCCAGCAGTTTATCCCCCAGGGGCAGAGATACGCAGTATTTT; CDR3aa: CASSLSPRGRDTQYF; v_gene: TRBV27; j_gene: TRBJ2-3; abundance: .; d_gene: .
CDR3nt: TGTGCCAGCAGCTTCGGGGGAGGGACAGATACGCAGTATTTT; CDR3aa: CASSFGGGTDTQYF; v_gene: TRBV5-4; j_gene: TRBJ2-3; abundance: .; d_gene: TRBD2
CDR3nt: TGTGCCAGTAGTATAGAAGGGGCATTAGTTTCGAACACTGAAGCTTTCTTT; CDR3aa: CASSIEGALVSNTEAFF; v_gene: TRBV19; j_gene: TRBJ1-1; abundance: .; d_gene: .
CDR3nt: TGTGCCAGCAGCTTAAGACAAGATAATTCACCCCTCCACTTT; CDR3aa: CASSLRQDNSPLHF; v_gene: TRBV7-2; j_gene: TRBJ1-6; abundance: few; d_gene: .
CDR3nt: TGCAGCGTGCCTATCTTCGGGAGGTTACCCCAAGAGACCCAGTACTTC; CDR3aa: CSVPIFGRLPQETQYF; v_gene: TRBV29-1; j_gene: TRBJ2-5; abundance: .; d_gene: TRBD2
CDR3nt: TGTGCCAGCAGTTACGGGGGGAAGGACTATGGCTACACCTTC; CDR3aa: CASSYGGKDYGYTF; v_gene: TRBV6-5; j_gene: TRBJ1-2; abundance: .; d_gene: .
CDR3nt: TGTGCCAGCAGCTTAGCAGACCCCTGGCCCCAAGGTGGTACGCAGTATTTT; CDR3aa: CASSLADPWPQGGTQYF; v_gene: TRBV7-6; j_gene: TRBJ2-3; abundance: .; d_gene: .
CDR3nt: TGTGCCAGCAGCTTAGTTTTTTCCCCCTACGAGCAGTACTTC; CDR3aa: CASSLVFSPYEQYF; v_gene: TRBV11-2; j_gene: TRBJ2-7; abundance: .; d_gene: .
CDR3nt: TGTGCCTGGAGGCCTAGCGGACAAGAGACCCAGTACTTC; CDR3aa: CAWRPSGQETQYF; v_gene: TRBV30; j_gene: TRBJ2-5; abundance: .; d_gene: TRBD2
CDR3nt: TGTGCCAGTACAACAGACCGCCGCACTTACTCTGGAAACACCATATATTTT; CDR3aa: CASTTDRRTYSGNTIYF; v_gene: TRBV19; j_gene: TRBJ1-3; abundance: few; d_gene: .